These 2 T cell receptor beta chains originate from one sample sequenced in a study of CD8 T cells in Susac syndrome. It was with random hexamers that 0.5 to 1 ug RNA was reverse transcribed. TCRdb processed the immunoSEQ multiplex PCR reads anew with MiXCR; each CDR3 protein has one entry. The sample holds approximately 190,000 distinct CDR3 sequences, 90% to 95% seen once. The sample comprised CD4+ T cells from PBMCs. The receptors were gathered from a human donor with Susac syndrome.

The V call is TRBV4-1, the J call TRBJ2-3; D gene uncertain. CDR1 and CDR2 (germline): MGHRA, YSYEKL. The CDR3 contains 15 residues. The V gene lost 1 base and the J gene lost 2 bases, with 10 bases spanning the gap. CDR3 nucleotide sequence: TGCGCCAGCAGCCAAGGTTACGGAGACACAGATACGCAGTATTTT. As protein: CASSQGYGDTDTQYF.

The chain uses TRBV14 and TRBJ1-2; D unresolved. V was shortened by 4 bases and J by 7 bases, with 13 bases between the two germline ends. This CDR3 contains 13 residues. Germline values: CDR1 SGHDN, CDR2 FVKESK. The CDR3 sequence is CASSRIRGGGYTF. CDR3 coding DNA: TGTGCCAGCAGCCGTATACGTGGAGGTGGCTACACCTTC.